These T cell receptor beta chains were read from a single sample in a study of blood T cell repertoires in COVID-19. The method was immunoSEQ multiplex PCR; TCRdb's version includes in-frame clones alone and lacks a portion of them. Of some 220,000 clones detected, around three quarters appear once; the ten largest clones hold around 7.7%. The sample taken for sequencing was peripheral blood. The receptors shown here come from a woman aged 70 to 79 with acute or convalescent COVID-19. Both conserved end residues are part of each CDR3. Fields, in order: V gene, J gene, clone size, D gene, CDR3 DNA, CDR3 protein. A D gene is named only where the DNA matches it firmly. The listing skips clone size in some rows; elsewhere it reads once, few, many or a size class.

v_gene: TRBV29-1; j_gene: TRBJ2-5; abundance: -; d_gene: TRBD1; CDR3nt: TGCAGCGTTGCAACAGGGGGCTCCCAAGAGACCCAGTACTTC; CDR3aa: CSVATGGSQETQYF
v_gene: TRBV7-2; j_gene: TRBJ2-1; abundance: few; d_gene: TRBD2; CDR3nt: TGTGCCAGCAGCCTGTTAGCGGGGCTTTACAATGAGCAGTTCTTC; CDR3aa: CASSLLAGLYNEQFF
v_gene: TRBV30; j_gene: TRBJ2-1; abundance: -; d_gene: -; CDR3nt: TGTGCCTGGAGTCGGGGGGCCGGGGGCTACAATGAGCAGTTCTTC; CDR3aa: CAWSRGAGGYNEQFF
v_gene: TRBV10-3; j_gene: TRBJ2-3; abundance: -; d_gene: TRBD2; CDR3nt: TGTGCCATCGGACTAGTGAGAGGAGATACGCAGTATTTT; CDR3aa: CAIGLVRGDTQYF
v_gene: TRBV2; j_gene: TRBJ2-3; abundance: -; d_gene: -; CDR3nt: TGTGCCAGCAGTACCGACAGAGCCAGCACAGATACGCAGTATTTT; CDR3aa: CASSTDRASTDTQYF
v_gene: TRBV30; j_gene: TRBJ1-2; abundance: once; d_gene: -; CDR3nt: TGTGCCTGGGAGACAGGAACCAACTATGGCTACACCTTC; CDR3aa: CAWETGTNYGYTF
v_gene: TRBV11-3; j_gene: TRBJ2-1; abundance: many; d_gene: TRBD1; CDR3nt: TGTGCCAGCAGCGCCCGGGACAGAGTCAATGAGCAGTTCTTC; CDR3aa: CASSARDRVNEQFF
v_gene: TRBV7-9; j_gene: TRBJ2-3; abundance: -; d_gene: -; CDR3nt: TGTGCCAGCAGCTTAAACAGGGCGAGCACAGATACGCAGTATTTT; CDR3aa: CASSLNRASTDTQYF
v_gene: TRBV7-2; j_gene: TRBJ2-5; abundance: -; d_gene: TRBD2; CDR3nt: TGTGCCAGCAGCTTAGTATCGGGGGGTCTAGAGACCCAGTACTTC; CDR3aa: CASSLVSGGLETQYF
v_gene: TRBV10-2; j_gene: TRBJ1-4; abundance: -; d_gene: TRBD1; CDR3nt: TGCGCCAGCAGTGATCCGGGACAGCTGATAGAAAAACTGTTTTTT; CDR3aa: CASSDPGQLIEKLFF
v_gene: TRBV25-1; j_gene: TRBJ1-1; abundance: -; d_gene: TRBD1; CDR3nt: TGTGCCAGCAGTCGTAGGGGGCGAGGGGACACTGAAGCTTTCTTT; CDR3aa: CASSRRGRGDTEAFF
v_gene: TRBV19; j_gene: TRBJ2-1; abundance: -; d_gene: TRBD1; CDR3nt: TGTGCCAGTAGTACCCATCCGGGACAGGGGATCCATGAGCAGTTCTTC; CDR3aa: CASSTHPGQGIHEQFF
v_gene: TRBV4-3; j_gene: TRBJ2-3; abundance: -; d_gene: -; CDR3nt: TGCGCCAGCAGCCAAGATGGCGGGGACGGATATACGCAGTATTTT; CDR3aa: CASSQDGGDGYTQYF
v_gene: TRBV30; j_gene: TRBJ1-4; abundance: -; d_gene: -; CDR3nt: TGTGCCTGGAGTGGGGGGGGAAATGAAAAACTGTTTTTT; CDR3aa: CAWSGGGNEKLFF